What follows are 4 T cell receptor beta chains derived from one specimen sequenced in a study of T cell clones after liver transplantation. TCRdb keeps only in-frame clones here, not all; method: immunoSEQ multiplex PCR. Of roughly 53,000 clones in the sample, less than 75% were seen once. Sample: CD4+ T cells from blood, taken at the 22-month timepoint. These receptors all stem from a human patient who received a liver transplant. Some T cells may be graft donor cells.

The CDR3 sequence is CSVNLGQAGEQYF. Here the CDR3 DNA reads TGCAGCGTTAACCTGGGACAGGCAGGGGAGCAGTACTTC. The chain has TRBV29-1 and TRBJ2-7; 8 bases are a match to TRBD1. This CDR3 region has 13 residues. The V and J ends lost 5 bases and 7 bases, in that order; junction bases with no gene match: 10. CDR1 and CDR2 (germline): SQVTM, ANQGSEA.

The chain couples TRBV7-2 to TRBJ1-5; no definite D call. V was cut by 5 bases and J by 2 bases, with 16 bases left in between. The CDR3 runs 16 residues. CDR1 is SGHTA and CDR2 is FQGNSA in the germline V gene. CDR3 protein: CASSPDSNPGNQPQHF. The CDR3 DNA reads as TGTGCCAGCAGCCCAGACTCCAACCCGGGCAATCAGCCCCAGCATTTT.

J is TRBJ2-1 and V is TRBV7-9; TRBD2 agrees at 9 bases. The J segment lost 1 base and the V segment lost 1 base, leaving 5 bases of the junction unmatched. Germline V gene lookup returns CDR1 SEHNR and CDR2 FQNEAQ (reference sequence). The CDR3 loop spans 17 amino acids. The CDR3 is CASSLGRGLASYNEQFF. CDR3 nucleotide sequence: TGTGCCAGCAGCTTAGGCCGGGGACTAGCTTCCTACAATGAGCAGTTCTTC. Combining the CDR3 with reference TRBV7-9 and TRBJ2-1 gives the whole variable domain DTGVSQNPRHKITKRGQNVTFRCDPISEHNRLYWYRQTLGQGPEFLTYFQNEAQLEKSRLLSDRFSAERPKGSFSTLEIQRTEQGDSAMYLCASSLGRGLASYNEQFFGPGTRLTVL.

The J gene is TRBJ1-2, the V gene TRBV5-6; a weak D match, TRBD1 (6 bases). The CDR3 has 18 residues. Germline CDR1 is SGHDT and CDR2 is YYEEEE. V gave up 0 bases and J gave up 6 bases, with 24 bases separating them. The CDR3 DNA follows: TGTGCCAGCAGCTTGGTCGTTCAGGGGCGGTCCTCTGGTAATGGCTACACCTTC. Translating it yields CASSLVVQGRSSGNGYTF.